This T cell receptor beta chain was sequenced for a study of T cell responses to AZD1222 COVID-19 vaccine. Study findings and constraints: No day 14 peak samples; only post-peak repertoires were characterized. Unmutated variant regions reportedly attract nearly half of all spike-specific TCRs. Spike regions recognized by vaccine-associated CD4 TCRs spanned the protein, led by 160-218 and 743-854. Among the donors, most were white British and more were female, and clonal diversity was possibly underestimated.

Points on this clone: Its antigen is not known.

Using immunoSEQ multiplex PCR, the repertoire was profiled, and TCRdb retains in-frame clones only, with some absent. The sample has approximately 220,000 clones, about 92% seen once. CDR1 MNHEY and CDR2 SVGAGI come from the germline V gene. The CDR3 has 13 residues. V dropped 4 bases and J dropped 7; count of bases not matched to a gene: 2. The chain carries TRBV6-5 and TRBJ2-1; 9 bases are a match to TRBD1. Material: peripheral blood, obtained on day 0 of MenACWY control vaccination. This TCR came from an adult in good health. The CDR3 protein is CASSWDRENEQFF. CDR3 nucleotides: TGTGCCAGCAGTTGGGACAGGGAAAATGAGCAGTTCTTC.